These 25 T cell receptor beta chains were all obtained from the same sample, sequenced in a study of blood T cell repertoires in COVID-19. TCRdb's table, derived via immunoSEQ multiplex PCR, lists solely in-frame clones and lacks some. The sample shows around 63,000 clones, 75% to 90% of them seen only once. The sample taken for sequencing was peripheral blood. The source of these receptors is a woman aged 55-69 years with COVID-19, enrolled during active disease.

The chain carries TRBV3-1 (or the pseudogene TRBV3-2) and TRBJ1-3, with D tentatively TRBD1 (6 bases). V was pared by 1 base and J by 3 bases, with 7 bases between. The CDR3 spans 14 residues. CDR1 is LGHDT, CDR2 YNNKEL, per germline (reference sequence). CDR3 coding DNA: TGTGCCAGCAGCCAAGCAGGGGTTGGAAACACCATATATTTT. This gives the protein CASSQAGVGNTIYF.

As DNA, the CDR3 is TGTGCCAGCAGCCTCGGTCCAGCAGCGAACAATTCACCCCTCCACTTT. This encodes CASSLGPAANNSPLHF. V and J are TRBV6-6 and TRBJ1-6; D is unresolved. The CDR3 is 16 amino acids. Trimming cost V 6 bases and J 7 bases, with 19 bases left between them. The germline V gene has CDR1 MNHNY and CDR2 SVGAGI (reference sequence).

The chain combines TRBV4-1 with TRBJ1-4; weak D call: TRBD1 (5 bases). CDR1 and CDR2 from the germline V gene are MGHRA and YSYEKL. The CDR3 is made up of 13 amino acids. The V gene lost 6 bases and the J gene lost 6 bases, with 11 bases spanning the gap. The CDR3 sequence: CASRRTLHEKLFF. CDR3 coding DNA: TGCGCCAGCAGGAGGACACTACATGAAAAACTGTTTTTT.

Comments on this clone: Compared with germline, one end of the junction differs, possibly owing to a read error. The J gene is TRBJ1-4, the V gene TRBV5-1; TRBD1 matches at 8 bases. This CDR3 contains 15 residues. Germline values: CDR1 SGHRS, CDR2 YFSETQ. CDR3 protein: CASSLYGQGNEKLFF. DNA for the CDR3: TGCGCCAGTAGCTTATACGGACAGGGTAATGAAAAACTGTTTTTT.

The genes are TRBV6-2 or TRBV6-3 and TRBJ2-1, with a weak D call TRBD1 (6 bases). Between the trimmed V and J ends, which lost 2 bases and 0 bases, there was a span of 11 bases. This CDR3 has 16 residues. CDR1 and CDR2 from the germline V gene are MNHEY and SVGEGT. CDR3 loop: CASSYGRGTSYNEQFF. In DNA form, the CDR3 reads TGTGCCAGCAGTTACGGAAGGGGGACCTCCTACAATGAGCAGTTCTTC.

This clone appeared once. This CDR3 reads CASSIWKGAEGNTIYF. CDR3 nucleotide sequence: TGTGCCAGTAGCATATGGAAGGGGGCTGAAGGAAACACCATATATTTT. The chain uses TRBV19 and TRBJ1-3, with 7 nucleotides matching TRBD1. Germline trimming cut 6 bases from V and 4 bases from J; bases unmatched to any gene: 12. Germline V gene sequence: CDR1 LNHDA, CDR2 SQIVND (reference sequence). The CDR3 length is 16 residues.

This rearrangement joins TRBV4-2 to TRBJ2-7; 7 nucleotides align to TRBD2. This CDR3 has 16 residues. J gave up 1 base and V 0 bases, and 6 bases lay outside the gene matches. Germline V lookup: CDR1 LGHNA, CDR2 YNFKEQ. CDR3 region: CASSQDLGGGSYEQYF. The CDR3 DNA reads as TGTGCCAGCAGCCAAGATCTTGGGGGGGGGTCCTACGAGCAGTACTTC.

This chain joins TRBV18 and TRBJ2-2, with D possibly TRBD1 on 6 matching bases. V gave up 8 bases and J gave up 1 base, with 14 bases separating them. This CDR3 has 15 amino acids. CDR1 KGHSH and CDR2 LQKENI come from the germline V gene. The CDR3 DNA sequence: TGTGCCAGCCGACGAACAGGGTTGAACACCGGGGAGCTGTTTTTT. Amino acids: CASRRTGLNTGELFF.

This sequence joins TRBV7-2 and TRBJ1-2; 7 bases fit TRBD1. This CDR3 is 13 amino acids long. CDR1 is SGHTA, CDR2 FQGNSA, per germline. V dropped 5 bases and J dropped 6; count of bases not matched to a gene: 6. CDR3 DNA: TGTGCCAGCAGCCTGACAGGGAGGAATGGCTACACCTTC. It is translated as CASSLTGRNGYTF. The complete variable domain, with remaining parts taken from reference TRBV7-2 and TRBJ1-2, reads GAGVSQSPSNKVTEKGKDVELRCDPISGHTALYWYRQSLGQGLEFLIYFQGNSAPDKSGLPSDRFSAERTGGSVSTLTIQRTQQEDSAVYLCASSLTGRNGYTFGSGTRLTVV.

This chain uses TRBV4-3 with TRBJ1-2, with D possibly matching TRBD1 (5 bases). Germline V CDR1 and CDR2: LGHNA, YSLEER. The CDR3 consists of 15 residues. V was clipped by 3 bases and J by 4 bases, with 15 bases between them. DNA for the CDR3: TGCGCCAGCAGCCAGGCAACCGGGGGAGGCTATGGCTACACCTTC. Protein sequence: CASSQATGGGYGYTF.

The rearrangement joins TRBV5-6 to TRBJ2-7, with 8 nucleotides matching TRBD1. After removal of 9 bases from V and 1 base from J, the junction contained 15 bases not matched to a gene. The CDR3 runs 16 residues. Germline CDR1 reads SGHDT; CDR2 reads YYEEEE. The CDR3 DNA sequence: TGTGCCACCGAAAGGACCGGGACAGGACGTTCCTACGAGCAGTACTTC. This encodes CATERTGTGRSYEQYF.

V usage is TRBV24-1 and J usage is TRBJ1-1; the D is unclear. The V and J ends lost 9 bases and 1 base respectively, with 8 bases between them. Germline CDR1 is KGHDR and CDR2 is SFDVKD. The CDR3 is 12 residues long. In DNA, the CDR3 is TGTGCCACCGTGGCCCCGAACACTGAAGCTTTCTTT. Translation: CATVAPNTEAFF.

The CDR3 DNA is TGTGCCAGCAGCCGAACGGGGACTGAAGCTTTCTTT. Translation: CASSRTGTEAFF. This sequence joins TRBV27 and TRBJ1-1; D is uncertain. Germline CDR1 is MNHEY and CDR2 is SMNVEV (reference sequence). The V gene lost 6 bases and the J gene lost 5 bases, with 10 bases spanning the gap. The CDR3 covers 12 residues.

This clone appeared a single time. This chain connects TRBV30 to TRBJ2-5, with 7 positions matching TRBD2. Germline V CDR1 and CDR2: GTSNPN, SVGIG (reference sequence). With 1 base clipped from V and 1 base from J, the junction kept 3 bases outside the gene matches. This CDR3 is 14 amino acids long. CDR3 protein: CAWSDLAVQETQYF. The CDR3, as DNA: TGTGCCTGGAGTGATCTAGCGGTCCAAGAGACCCAGTACTTC.

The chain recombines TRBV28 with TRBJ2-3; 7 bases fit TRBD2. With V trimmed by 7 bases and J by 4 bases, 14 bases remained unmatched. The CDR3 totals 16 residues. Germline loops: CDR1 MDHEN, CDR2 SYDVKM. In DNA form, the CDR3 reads TGTGCCAGCATCCCCCTTGGGGGGGGGAGGGCAGATACGCAGTATTTT. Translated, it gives CASIPLGGGRADTQYF.

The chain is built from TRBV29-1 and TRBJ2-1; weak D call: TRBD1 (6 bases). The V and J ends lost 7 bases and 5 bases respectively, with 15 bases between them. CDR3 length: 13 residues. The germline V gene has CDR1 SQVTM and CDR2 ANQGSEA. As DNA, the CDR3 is TGCAGCGCGATCAGGGGAAACCACAATGAGCAGTTCTTC. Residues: CSAIRGNHNEQFF.

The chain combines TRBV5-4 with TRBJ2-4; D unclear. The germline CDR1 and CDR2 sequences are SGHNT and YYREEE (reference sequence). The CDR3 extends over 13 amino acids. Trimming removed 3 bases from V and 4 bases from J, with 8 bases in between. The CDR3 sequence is CASSSSIKNIQYF. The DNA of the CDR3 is TGTGCCAGCAGCTCTTCTATAAAAAACATTCAGTACTTC. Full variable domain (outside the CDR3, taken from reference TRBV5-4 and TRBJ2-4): ETGVTQSPTHLIKTRGQQVTLRCSSQSGHNTVSWYQQALGQGPQFIFQYYREEENGRGNFPPRFSGLQFPNYSSELNVNALELDDSALYLCASSSSIKNIQYFGAGTRLSVL.

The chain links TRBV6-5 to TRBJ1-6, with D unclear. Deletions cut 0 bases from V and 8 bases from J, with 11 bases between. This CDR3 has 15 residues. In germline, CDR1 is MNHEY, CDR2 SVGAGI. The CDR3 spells CASSYSRSGDSPLHF. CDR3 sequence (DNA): TGTGCCAGCAGTTACTCGCGTTCGGGAGATTCACCCCTCCACTTT.

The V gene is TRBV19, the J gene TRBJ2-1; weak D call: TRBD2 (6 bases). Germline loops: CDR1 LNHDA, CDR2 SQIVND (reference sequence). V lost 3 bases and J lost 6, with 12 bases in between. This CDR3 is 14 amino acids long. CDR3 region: CASSITGGTNEQFF. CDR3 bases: TGTGCCAGTAGTATTACCGGGGGAACCAATGAGCAGTTCTTC.

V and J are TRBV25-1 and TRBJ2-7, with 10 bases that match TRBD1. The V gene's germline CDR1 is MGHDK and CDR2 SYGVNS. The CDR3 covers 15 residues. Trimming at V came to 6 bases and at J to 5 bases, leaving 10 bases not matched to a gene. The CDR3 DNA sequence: TGTGCCAGCAGACCTCCGGGACAGGGGATCCACGAGCAGTACTTC. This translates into CASRPPGQGIHEQYF.

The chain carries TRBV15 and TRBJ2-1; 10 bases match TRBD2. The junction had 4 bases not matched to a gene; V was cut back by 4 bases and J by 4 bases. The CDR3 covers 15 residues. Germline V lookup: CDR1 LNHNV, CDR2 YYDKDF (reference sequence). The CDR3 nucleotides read TGTGCCACCAGCATACGACTAGCGGGTTACAATGAGCAGTTCTTC. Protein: CATSIRLAGYNEQFF.

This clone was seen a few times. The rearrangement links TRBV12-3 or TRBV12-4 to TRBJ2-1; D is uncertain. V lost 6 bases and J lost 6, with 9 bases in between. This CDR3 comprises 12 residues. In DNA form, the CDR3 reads TGTGCCAGCAGCCGAATAGCCAATGAGCAGTTCTTC. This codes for CASSRIANEQFF.

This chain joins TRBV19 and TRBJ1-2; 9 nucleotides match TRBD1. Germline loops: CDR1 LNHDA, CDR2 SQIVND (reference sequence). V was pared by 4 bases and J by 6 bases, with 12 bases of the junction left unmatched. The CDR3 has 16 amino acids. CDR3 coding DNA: TGTGCCAGTAGTAGCGGGACAGGGCGCCTTGTTGATGGCTACACCTTC. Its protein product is CASSSGTGRLVDGYTF.

This CDR3 reads CASSPGTSSDGYTF. CDR3 DNA sequence: TGTGCCAGCTCACCCGGGACAAGCTCAGATGGCTACACCTTC. The chain recombines TRBV18 with TRBJ1-2; tentatively, D is TRBD1 (6 bases). The CDR3 is made up of 14 amino acids. Trimming stripped 3 bases from V and 6 bases from J, with 14 bases between. Germline-derived CDR1 and CDR2 are KGHSH and LQKENI.

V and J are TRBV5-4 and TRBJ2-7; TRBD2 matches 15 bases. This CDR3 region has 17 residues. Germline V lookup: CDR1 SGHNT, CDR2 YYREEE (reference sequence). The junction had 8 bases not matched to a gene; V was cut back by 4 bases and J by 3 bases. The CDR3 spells CASSPGLAGGGVYEQYF. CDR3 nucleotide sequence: TGTGCCAGCAGCCCTGGACTAGCGGGAGGGGGTGTCTACGAGCAGTACTTC.